The clone carrying this T cell receptor beta chain was detected a few times. Trimming stripped 4 bases from V and 4 bases from J, with 13 bases between. From germline, CDR1 is SGHTA and CDR2 FQGTGA. This CDR3 has 15 residues. The data stem from a study of blood T cell repertoires in COVID-19. Measured with immunoSEQ multiplex PCR; TCRdb has only the in-frame clones, and not every one. Of 300,000 to 450,000 clones in the sample, over 75% were seen once. One Seattle source followed patients from active infection through their disease course. The rearrangement joins TRBV7-3 to TRBJ2-2, with a tentative D call TRBD1 (6 bases). This TCR was sampled from a woman in her fifties or sixties with COVID-19, enrolled during active disease. Specimen: peripheral blood. The CDR3 spells CASSSGDGSTGELFF. DNA for the CDR3: TGTGCCAGCAGCTCAGGGGATGGGAGCACCGGGGAGCTGTTTTTT.